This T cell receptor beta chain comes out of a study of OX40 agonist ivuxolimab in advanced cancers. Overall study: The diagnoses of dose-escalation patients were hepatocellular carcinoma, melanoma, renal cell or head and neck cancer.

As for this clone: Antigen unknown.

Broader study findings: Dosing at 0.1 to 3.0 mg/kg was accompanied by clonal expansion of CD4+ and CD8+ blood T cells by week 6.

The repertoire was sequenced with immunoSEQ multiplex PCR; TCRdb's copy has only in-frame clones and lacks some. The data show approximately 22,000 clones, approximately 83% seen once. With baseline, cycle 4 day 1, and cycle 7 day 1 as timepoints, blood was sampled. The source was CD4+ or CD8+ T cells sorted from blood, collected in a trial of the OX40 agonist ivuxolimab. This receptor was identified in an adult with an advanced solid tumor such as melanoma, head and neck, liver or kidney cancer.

CDR3 loop: CAISEAGYYGYTF. Written as DNA, the CDR3 is TGTGCCATCAGTGAGGCAGGGTACTATGGCTACACCTTC. The chain links TRBV10-3 to TRBJ1-2; D possibly corresponds to TRBD1 (5 bases). This CDR3 has 13 amino acids. CDR1 ENHRY and CDR2 SYGVKD come from the germline V gene. Trimming pared 2 bases from V and 3 bases from J, leaving 7 bases between.